A selection of T cell receptor beta chains follows, all from one sample in a study of T cell responses to AZD1222 COVID-19 vaccine. This table comes from immunoSEQ multiplex PCR, and its TCRdb copy is limited to in-frame clones, with some not included. The repertoire consists of around 80,000 clones, with 80% to 90% occurring once and the leading ten covering 10%. This specimen was peripheral blood, taken 28 days after the second AZD1222 dose. The receptors stem from an adult who received the AZD1222 COVID-19 vaccine. Both conserved end residues are trimmed from each CDR3.

j_call,v_call,cdr3_aa
TRBJ2-1,TRBV2,ASSESGSYNEQF
TRBJ1-1,TRBV6-5,ASSNAEDTEAF
TRBJ1-2,TRBV5-4,ASYSGLEGQSYGYT
TRBJ2-3,TRBV7-3,ASSTNRGSDTQY
TRBJ1-6,TRBV14,ASSQALGVDTPSPLH
TRBJ1-1,TRBV28,ASSLREGAGTEAF
TRBJ2-7,TRBV5-5,ASSLGQGIYYEQY
TRBJ2-5,TRBV18,ASSPSAEGQETQY
TRBJ2-7,TRBV30,AWSVLGSGAEQY
TRBJ1-6,TRBV6-4,ASRATYRDPHSPLH
TRBJ2-5,TRBV10-3,AISESMETQY
TRBJ1-4,TRBV7-9,ASSLNTATNEKLF
TRBJ1-5,TRBV21-1,ASSKVGGSDGPRGPQPQH
TRBJ2-1,TRBV15,ATSRDQGAREQF
TRBJ2-4,TRBV6-2/TRBV6-3,ASSPSGGAGGNIQY
TRBJ1-2,TRBV10-3,AISESADGYT
TRBJ2-3,TRBV19,ASSRGSNTDTQY